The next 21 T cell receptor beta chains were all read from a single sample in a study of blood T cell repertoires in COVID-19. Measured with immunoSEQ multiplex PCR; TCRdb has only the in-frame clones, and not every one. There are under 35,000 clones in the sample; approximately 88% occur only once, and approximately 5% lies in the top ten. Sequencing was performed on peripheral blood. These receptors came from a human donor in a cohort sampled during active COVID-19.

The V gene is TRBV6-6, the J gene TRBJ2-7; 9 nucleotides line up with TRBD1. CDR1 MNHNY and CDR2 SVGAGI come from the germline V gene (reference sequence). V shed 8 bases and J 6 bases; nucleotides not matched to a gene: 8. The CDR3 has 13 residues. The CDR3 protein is CASGMTGGSEQYF. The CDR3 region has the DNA TGTGCCAGCGGGATGACAGGGGGGTCCGAGCAGTACTTC.

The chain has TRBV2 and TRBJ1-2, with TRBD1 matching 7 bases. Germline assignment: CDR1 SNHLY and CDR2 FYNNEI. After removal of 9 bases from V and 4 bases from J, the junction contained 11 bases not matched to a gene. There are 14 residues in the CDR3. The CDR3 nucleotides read TGTGCCAGTTTCCTATCTGGGACAGTCTATGGCTACACCTTC. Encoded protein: CASFLSGTVYGYTF.

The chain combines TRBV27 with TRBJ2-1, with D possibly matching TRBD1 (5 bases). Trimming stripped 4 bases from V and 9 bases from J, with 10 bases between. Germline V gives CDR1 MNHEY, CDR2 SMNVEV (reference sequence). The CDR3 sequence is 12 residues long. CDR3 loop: CASSSSRGEQFF. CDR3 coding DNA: TGTGCCAGCAGTTCCTCTAGGGGTGAGCAGTTCTTC.

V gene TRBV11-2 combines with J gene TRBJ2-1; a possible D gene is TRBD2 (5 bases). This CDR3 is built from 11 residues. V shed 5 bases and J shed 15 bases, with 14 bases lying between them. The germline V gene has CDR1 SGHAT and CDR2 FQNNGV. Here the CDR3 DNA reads TGTGCCAGCAGCCACGACGGGGTCGTGTTCTTC. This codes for CASSHDGVVFF.

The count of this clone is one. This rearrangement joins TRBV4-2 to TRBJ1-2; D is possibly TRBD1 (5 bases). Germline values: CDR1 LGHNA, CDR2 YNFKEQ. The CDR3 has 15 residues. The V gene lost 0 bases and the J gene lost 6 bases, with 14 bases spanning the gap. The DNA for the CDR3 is TGTGCCAGCAGCCAAGATGCGACAGTGGTCCATGGCTACACCTTC. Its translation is CASSQDATVVHGYTF.

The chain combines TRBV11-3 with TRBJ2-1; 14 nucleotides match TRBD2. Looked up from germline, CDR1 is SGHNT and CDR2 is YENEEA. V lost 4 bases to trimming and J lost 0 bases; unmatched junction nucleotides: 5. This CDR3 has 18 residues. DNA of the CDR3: TGTGCCAGCAGCTCGGGACTAGCGGGGGCCAACTCCTACAATGAGCAGTTCTTC. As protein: CASSSGLAGANSYNEQFF.

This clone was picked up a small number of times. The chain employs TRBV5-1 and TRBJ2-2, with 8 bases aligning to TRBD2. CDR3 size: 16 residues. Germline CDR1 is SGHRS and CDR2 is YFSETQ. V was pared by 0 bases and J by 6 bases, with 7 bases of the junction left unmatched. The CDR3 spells CASSLVSGAYPGELFF. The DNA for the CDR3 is TGCGCCAGCAGCTTGGTTAGCGGGGCGTACCCCGGGGAGCTGTTTTTT.

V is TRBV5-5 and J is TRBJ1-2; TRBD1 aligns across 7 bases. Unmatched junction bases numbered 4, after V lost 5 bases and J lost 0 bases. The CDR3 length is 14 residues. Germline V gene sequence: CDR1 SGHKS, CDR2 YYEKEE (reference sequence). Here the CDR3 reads CASRGDSSNYGYTF. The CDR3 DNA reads TGTGCCAGCAGAGGGGACAGCTCTAACTATGGCTACACCTTC.

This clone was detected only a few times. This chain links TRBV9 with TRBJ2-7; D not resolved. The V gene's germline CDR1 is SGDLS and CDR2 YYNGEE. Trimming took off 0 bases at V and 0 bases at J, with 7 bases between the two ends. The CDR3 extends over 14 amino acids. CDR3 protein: CASSVDRSSYEQYF. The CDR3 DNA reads TGTGCCAGCAGCGTAGACAGAAGCTCCTACGAGCAGTACTTC.

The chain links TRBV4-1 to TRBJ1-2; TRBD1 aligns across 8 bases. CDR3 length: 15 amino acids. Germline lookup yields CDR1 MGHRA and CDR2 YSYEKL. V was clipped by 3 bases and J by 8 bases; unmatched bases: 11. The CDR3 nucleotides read TGCGCCAGCAGCCACGAACCAGGGGGCGCGAGGGGCTACACCTTC. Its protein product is CASSHEPGGARGYTF.

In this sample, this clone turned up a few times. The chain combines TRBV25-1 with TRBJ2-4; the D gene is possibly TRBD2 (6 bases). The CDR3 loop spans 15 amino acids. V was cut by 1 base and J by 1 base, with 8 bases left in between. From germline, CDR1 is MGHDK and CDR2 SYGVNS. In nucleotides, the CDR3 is TGTGCCAGCAGTGAATCCGGAGGGGCCAAAAACATTCAGTACTTC. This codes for CASSESGGAKNIQYF.

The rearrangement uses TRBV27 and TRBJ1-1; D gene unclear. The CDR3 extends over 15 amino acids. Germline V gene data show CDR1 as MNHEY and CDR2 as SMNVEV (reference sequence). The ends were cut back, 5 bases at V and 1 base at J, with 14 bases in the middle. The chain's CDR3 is CASSKASGRNTEAFF. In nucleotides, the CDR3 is TGTGCCAGCAGTAAGGCCTCTGGGCGGAACACTGAAGCTTTCTTT.

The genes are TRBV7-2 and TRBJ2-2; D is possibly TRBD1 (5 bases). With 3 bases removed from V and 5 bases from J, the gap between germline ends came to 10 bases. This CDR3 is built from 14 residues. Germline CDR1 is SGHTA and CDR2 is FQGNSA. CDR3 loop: CASSFLKGTGELFF. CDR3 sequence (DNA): TGTGCCAGCAGCTTCCTCAAGGGGACCGGGGAGCTGTTTTTT.

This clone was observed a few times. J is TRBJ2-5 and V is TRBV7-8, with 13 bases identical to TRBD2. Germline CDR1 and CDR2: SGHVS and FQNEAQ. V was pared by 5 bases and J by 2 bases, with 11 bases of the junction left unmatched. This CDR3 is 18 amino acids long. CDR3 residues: CASSRELAGGLEQETQYF. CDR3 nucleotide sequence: TGTGCCAGCAGCCGGGAACTAGCGGGGGGGCTGGAACAAGAGACCCAGTACTTC.

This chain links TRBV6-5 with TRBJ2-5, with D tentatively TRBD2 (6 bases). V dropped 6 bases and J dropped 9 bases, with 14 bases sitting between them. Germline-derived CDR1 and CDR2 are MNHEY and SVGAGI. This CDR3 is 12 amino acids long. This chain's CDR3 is CASSDPGLAQYF. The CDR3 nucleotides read TGTGCCAGCAGCGATCCGGGACTTGCCCAGTACTTC.

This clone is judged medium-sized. CDR3 sequence: CASISDRGPYEQYF. CDR3 DNA: TGTGCCAGCATTTCGGACAGGGGACCTTACGAGCAGTACTTC. This chain joins TRBV16 and TRBJ2-7, with 9 bases fitting TRBD1. The ends lost 7 bases at V and 4 bases at J; junction bases unmatched: 8. The CDR3 sequence is 14 residues long. Germline CDR1 and CDR2: KGHSY and FQNENV.

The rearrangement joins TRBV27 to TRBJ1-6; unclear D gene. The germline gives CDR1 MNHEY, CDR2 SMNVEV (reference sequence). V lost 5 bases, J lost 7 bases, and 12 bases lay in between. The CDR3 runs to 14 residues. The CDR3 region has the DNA TGTGCCAGCAGTCCCGGAGAGGGCAATTCACCCCTCCACTTT. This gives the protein CASSPGEGNSPLHF.

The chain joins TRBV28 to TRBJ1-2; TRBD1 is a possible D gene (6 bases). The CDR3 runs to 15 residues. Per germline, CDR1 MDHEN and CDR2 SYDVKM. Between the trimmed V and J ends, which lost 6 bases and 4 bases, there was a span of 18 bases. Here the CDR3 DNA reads TGTGCCAGCAGCCCTCAAGGACAGCGGGGCTATGGCTACACCTTC. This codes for CASSPQGQRGYGYTF.

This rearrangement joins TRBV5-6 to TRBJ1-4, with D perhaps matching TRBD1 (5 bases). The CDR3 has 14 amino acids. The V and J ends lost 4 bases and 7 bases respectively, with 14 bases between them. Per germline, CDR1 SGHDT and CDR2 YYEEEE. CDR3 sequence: CASSQGLFVEKLFF. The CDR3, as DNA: TGTGCCAGCAGCCAGGGACTATTTGTTGAAAAACTGTTTTTT.

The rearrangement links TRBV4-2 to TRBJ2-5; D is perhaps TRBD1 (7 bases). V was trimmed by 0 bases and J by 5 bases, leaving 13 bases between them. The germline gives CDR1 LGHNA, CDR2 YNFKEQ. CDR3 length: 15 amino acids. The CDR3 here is CASSQDQGGAETQYF. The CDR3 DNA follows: TGTGCCAGCAGCCAAGATCAGGGGGGAGCGGAGACCCAGTACTTC.

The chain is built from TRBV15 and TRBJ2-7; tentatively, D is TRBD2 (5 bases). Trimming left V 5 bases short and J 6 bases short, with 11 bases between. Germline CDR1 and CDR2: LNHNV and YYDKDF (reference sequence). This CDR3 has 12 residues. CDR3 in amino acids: CATSRREGEQYF. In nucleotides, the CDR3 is TGTGCCACCAGCCGACGCGAGGGCGAGCAGTACTTC.